This T cell receptor beta chain was identified during a study of identical twins. TCRdb processed the 5' RACE reads anew with MiXCR; each CDR3 protein has one entry. The sample lists nearly 250,000 distinct CDR3 sequences, approximately 7% occurring once. The CDR3 contains 11 residues. The V and J ends lost 6 bases and 5 bases respectively, with 10 bases between them. CDR1 and CDR2 (germline): DFQATT, SNEGSKA (reference sequence). The sample also formed part of further work on yellow fever vaccine responses in identical twins.

The sequence derives from a woman aged 18-35 years in good health. The sample comprised memory (CD45RO+) T cells sorted from blood. This chain connects TRBV20-1 to TRBJ2-5; D gene uncertain. CDR3 nucleotide sequence: TGCAGTGCCCGCTTCCAGGAGACCCAGTACTTC. The encoded protein is CSARFQETQYF.